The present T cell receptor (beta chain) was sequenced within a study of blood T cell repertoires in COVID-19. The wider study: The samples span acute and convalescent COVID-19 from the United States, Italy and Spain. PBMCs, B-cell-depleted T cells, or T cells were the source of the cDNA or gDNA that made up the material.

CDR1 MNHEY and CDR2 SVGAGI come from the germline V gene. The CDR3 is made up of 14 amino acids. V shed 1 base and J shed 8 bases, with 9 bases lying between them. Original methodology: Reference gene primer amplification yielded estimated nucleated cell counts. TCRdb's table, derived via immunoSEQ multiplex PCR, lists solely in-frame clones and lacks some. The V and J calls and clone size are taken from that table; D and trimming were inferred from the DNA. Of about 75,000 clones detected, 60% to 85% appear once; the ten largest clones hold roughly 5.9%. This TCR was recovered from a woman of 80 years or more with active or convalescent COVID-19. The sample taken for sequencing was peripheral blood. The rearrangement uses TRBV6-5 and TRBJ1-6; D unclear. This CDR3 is CASSYFRVDSPLHF. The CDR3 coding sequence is TGTGCCAGCAGTTACTTTCGGGTAGATTCACCCCTCCACTTT.